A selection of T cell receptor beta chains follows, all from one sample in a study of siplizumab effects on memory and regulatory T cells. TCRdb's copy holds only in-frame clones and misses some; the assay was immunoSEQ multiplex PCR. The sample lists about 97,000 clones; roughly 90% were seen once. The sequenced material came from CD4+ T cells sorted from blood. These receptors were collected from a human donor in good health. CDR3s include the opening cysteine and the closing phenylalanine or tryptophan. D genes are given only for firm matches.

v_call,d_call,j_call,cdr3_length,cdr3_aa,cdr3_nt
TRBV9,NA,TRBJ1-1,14,CASSGPVMNTEAFF,TGTGCCAGCAGCGGTCCGGTTATGAACACTGAAGCTTTCTTT
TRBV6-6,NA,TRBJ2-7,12,CASGRDGHVQYF,TGTGCCAGCGGCCGGGACGGTCATGTGCAGTACTTC
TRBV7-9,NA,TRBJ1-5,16,CASSLGAEYSNQPQHF,TGTGCCAGCAGCTTGGGAGCCGAGTATAGCAATCAGCCCCAGCATTTT
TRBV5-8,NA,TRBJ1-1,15,CASSSWDNMNTEAFF,TGTGCCAGCAGCTCCTGGGACAACATGAACACTGAAGCTTTCTTT
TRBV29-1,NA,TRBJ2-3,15,CSVIPPERSTDTQYF,TGCAGCGTGATCCCACCCGAGCGGAGCACAGATACGCAGTATTTT
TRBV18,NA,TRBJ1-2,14,CASSLSQGRDGYTF,TGTGCCAGCTCACTCTCACAGGGTAGGGATGGCTACACCTTC
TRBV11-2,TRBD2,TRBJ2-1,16,CASRGPGLAGMNEQFF,TGTGCCAGCAGAGGACCGGGACTAGCGGGAATGAATGAGCAGTTCTTC
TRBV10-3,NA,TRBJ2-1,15,CAISEPQGANNEQFF,TGTGCCATCAGTGAGCCACAGGGTGCTAACAATGAGCAGTTCTTC
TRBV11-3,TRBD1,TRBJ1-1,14,CASSFGQGNTEAFF,TGTGCCAGCAGCTTCGGACAGGGGAACACTGAAGCTTTCTTT
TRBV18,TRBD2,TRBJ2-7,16,CASSPNNPGLGNEQYF,TGTGCCAGCTCACCAAATAATCCGGGACTAGGGAACGAGCAGTACTTC
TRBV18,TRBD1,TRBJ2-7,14,CASSPTGFSYEQYF,TGTGCCAGCTCGCCGACAGGGTTCTCCTACGAGCAGTACTTC
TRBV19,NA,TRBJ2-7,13,CASSPGSTYEQYF,TGTGCCAGTAGCCCTGGTTCAACCTACGAGCAGTACTTC
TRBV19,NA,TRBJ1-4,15,CASRTFTATNEKLFF,TGTGCCAGTAGGACCTTCACTGCAACTAATGAAAAACTGTTTTTT
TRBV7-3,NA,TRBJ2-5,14,CASSPNHGKETQYF,TGTGCCAGCAGCCCCAATCACGGGAAAGAGACCCAGTACTTC
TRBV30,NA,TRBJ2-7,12,CAWSLPLGEQYF,TGTGCCTGGAGTCTCCCATTAGGCGAGCAGTACTTC
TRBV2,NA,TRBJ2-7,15,CASSDPGDSSYEQYF,TGTGCCAGCAGCGATCCCGGCGACAGCTCCTACGAGCAGTACTTC
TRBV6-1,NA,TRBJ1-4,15,CASRARQDGGEKLFF,TGTGCCAGCAGAGCTCGACAGGACGGGGGAGAAAAACTGTTTTTT
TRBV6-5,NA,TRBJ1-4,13,CASSPPVGEKLFF,TGTGCCAGCAGCCCCCCTGTGGGTGAAAAACTGTTTTTT